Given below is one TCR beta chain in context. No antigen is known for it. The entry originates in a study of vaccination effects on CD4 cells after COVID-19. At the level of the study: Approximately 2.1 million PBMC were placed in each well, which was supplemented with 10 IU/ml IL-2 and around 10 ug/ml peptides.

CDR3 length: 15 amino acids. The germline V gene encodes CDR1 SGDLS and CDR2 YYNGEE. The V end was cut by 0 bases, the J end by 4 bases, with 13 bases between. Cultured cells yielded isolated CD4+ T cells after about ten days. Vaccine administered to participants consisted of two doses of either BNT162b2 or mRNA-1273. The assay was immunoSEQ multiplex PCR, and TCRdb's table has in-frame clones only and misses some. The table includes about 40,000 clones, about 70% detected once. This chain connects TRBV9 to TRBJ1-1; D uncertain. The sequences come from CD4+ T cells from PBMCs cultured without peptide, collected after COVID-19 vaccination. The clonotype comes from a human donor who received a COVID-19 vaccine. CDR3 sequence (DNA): TGTGCCAGCAGCGTAGAATCCCGGGATCCCACTGAAGCTTTCTTT. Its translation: CASSVESRDPTEAFF.